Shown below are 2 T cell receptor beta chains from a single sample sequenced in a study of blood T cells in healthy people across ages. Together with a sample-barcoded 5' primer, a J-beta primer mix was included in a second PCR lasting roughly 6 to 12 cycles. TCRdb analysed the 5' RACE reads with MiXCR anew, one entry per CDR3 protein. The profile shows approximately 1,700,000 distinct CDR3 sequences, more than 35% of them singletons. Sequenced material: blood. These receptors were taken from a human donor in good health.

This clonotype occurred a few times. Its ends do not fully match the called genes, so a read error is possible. The CDR3 DNA is TGTGCCTGCAGTTTGAAGGGCCGGGCGGTCCATGGCTACACCTTC. Amino acid sequence: CACSLKGRAVHGYTF. The chain employs TRBV6-5 and TRBJ1-2; unclear D gene. Germline V lookup: CDR1 MNHEY, CDR2 SVGAGI. CDR3 length: 15 residues.

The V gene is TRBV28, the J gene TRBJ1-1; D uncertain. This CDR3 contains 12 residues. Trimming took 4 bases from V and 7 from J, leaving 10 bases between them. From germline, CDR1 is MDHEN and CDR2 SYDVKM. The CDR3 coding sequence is TGTGCCAGCAGTTCCGGACGGGTTGAAGCTTTCTTT. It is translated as CASSSGRVEAFF.